This entry lists 30 T cell receptor beta chains sequenced from one sample in a study of post-analysis software for immune sequencing data. Unique molecular identifiers were present in the TCR beta cDNA libraries. TCRdb reanalysed the PCR reads using MiXCR and keeps one entry per CDR3 protein. The data hold 350,000 to 500,000 distinct CDR3 sequences, with 35% to 45% observed a single time. Study observations and caveats: There were roughly five TRBV segments more frequent in patients than controls, and TRBV5-6, TRBV5-1 and TRBV20-1 were among them.

The antigens these receptors bind are not known. The material sequenced was blood. These receptors all stem from a girl aged 2 to 9 with multiple sclerosis.

This clonotype appeared a few times. The rearrangement links TRBV6-5 to TRBJ2-1; 12 nucleotides line up with TRBD2. The J segment lost 9 bases and the V segment lost 10 bases, leaving 16 bases of the junction unmatched. This CDR3 is built from 16 residues. Germline V gene lookup returns CDR1 MNHEY and CDR2 SVGAGI. CDR3 loop: CATVGRSSGRAGEQFF. The CDR3 coding sequence is TGTGCCACTGTAGGTCGATCTAGCGGGAGGGCCGGTGAGCAGTTCTTC.

V and J are TRBV5-1 and TRBJ2-7; 7 bases agree with TRBD1. The CDR3 sequence is 15 residues long. J was trimmed by 5 bases and V by 0 bases; bases with no gene match: 8. Germline CDR1 and CDR2: SGHRS and YFSETQ. The CDR3 here is CASSLAPGTENEQYF. DNA of the CDR3: TGCGCCAGCAGCTTGGCCCCCGGGACAGAGAACGAGCAGTACTTC. Looking up the rest from reference TRBV5-1 and TRBJ2-7 gives the full variable domain: KAGVTQTPRYLIKTRGQQVTLSCSPISGHRSVSWYQQTPGQGLQFLFEYFSETQRNKGNFPGRFSGRQFSNSRSEMNVSTLELGDSALYLCASSLAPGTENEQYFGPGTRLTVT.

This clonotype has a handful of counts. The rearrangement links TRBV9 to TRBJ2-7; 8 bases match TRBD1. The CDR3 length is 15 residues. V gave up 4 bases and J gave up 10 bases; unmatched junction bases: 16. Per the germline V gene, CDR1 is SGDLS and CDR2 is YYNGEE. As DNA, the CDR3 is TGTGCCAGCAGCCCGACCCAGGGGGCGAAAGTGCCCCAGTACTTC. This codes for CASSPTQGAKVPQYF. The complete variable domain, with remaining parts taken from reference TRBV9 and TRBJ2-7, reads DSGVTQTPKHLITATGQRVTLRCSPRSGDLSVYWYQQSLDQGLQFLIQYYNGEERAKGNILERFSAQQFPDLHSELNLSSLELGDSALYFCASSPTQGAKVPQYFGPGTRLTVT.

The V and J genes are TRBV20-1 and TRBJ2-5; D is uncertain. The J call could be wrong; TRBJ2-7 is a better fit for the DNA end. The CDR3 sequence is 15 residues long. Per the germline V gene, CDR1 is DFQATT and CDR2 is SNEGSKA (reference sequence). CDR3 coding DNA: TGCAGTGCTAGAAAACCGTCGCTCGGTTTATACGAGCAGTACTTC. Residues: CSARKPSLGLYEQYF.

In this sample, this clonotype turned up a few times. V usage is TRBV5-1 and J usage is TRBJ2-1; 10 nucleotides align to TRBD1. Germline V gene lookup returns CDR1 SGHRS and CDR2 YFSETQ. The CDR3 sequence is 15 residues long. J gave up 8 bases and V 1 base, and 6 bases lay outside the gene matches. The CDR3, as DNA: TGCGCCAGCAGCTTGCCGGGACAGGGGTTCGATGAGCAGTTCTTC. Encoded protein: CASSLPGQGFDEQFF.

The chain is built from TRBV28 and TRBJ1-5; 10 bases align to TRBD1. The junction had 7 bases not matched to a gene; V was cut back by 5 bases and J by 6 bases. From germline, CDR1 is MDHEN and CDR2 SYDVKM. The CDR3 sequence is 15 residues long. CDR3 protein: CASSPGQGEGQPQHF. The CDR3 bases are TGTGCCAGCAGTCCCGGACAGGGGGAGGGTCAGCCCCAGCATTTT.

The chain has TRBV6-2 or TRBV6-3 and TRBJ1-5; D not certain. The ends were cut back, 5 bases at V and 3 bases at J, with 14 bases in the middle. Germline assignment: CDR1 MNHEY and CDR2 SVGEGT. This CDR3 comprises 15 residues. The CDR3: CASSQESLYNQPQHF. CDR3 in DNA: TGTGCCAGCAGTCAGGAGAGCTTGTACAATCAGCCCCAGCATTTT.

This clonotype appeared a few times. V gene TRBV7-2 combines with J gene TRBJ2-4; TRBD2 agrees at 8 bases. V shed 5 bases and J 7 bases; nucleotides not matched to a gene: 7. Germline CDR1 is SGHTA and CDR2 is FQGNSA. This CDR3 is built from 14 residues. The CDR3 region has the DNA TGTGCCAGCAGCCAACCCGGGACTAGGAACATTCAGTACTTC. Protein: CASSQPGTRNIQYF.

V and J are TRBV28 and TRBJ1-4, with no clear D. The CDR3 runs to 15 residues. CDR1 and CDR2 from the germline V gene are MDHEN and SYDVKM. Deletions cut 4 bases from V and 5 bases from J, with 14 bases between. The CDR3 loop is CASSSRRQENEKLFF. The CDR3 DNA is TGTGCCAGCAGTTCTCGACGGCAAGAGAATGAAAAACTGTTTTTT.

This sequence joins TRBV12-3 or TRBV12-4 and TRBJ2-2; 12 nucleotides agree with TRBD2. This CDR3 spans 16 amino acids. The ends lost 1 base at V and 6 bases at J; junction bases unmatched: 3. CDR3: CASSLEASGRAGELFF. The CDR3 bases are TGTGCCAGCAGTTTAGAGGCTAGCGGGAGGGCCGGGGAGCTGTTTTTT.

This clonotype turned up a few times. The genes are TRBV9 and TRBJ2-7; 9 bases match TRBD2. The DNA end favors TRBJ2-5, so the J call may be wrong. The CDR3 runs to 15 residues. The germline gives CDR1 SGDLS, CDR2 YYNGEE. CDR3 loop: CASSVGRGGPETQYF. CDR3 nucleotides: TGTGCCAGCAGCGTTGGGCGGGGGGGCCCTGAGACCCAGTACTTC.

This clonotype was seen a handful of times. The V call is TRBV29-1, the J call TRBJ2-5; 8 positions agree with TRBD2. The CDR3 spans 13 residues. The trim removed 5 bases at V and 3 bases at J, leaving 5 bases unmatched. CDR1 and CDR2 from the germline V gene are SQVTM and ANQGSEA. CDR3 region: CSVQRESKETQYF. The CDR3, as DNA: TGCAGCGTTCAGCGGGAGAGTAAAGAGACCCAGTACTTC.

The J gene is TRBJ2-2, the V gene TRBV5-1; tentatively, D is TRBD1 or TRBD2 (5 bases each). The V gene's germline CDR1 is SGHRS and CDR2 YFSETQ. The CDR3 is 15 amino acids. Trimming cost V 8 bases and J 6 bases, with 20 bases left between them. CDR3 protein: CASRTGTITPGELFF. In DNA form, the CDR3 reads TGCGCCAGTCGAACCGGGACCATCACCCCCGGGGAGCTGTTTTTT.

The chain carries TRBV28 and TRBJ2-1; 7 bases line up with TRBD2. The DNA end lines up better with TRBJ2-7; the J call may be wrong. The CDR3 is made up of 20 amino acids. The V gene's germline CDR1 is MDHEN and CDR2 SYDVKM. The CDR3 bases are TGTGCCAGCAGCGGGTACCGGGGGGACCTGCCTGGCTCCCCCCTCTACGAGCAGTACTTC. Its protein product is CASSGYRGDLPGSPLYEQYF.

This chain connects TRBV18 to TRBJ1-6; D not resolved. The V end was cut by 5 bases, the J end by 7 bases, with 12 bases between. CDR3 length equals 14 residues. Germline lookup yields CDR1 KGHSH and CDR2 LQKENI. In nucleotides, the CDR3 is TGTGCCAGCTCAGGAAGGTCATACAATTCACCCCTCCACTTT. This sequence encodes CASSGRSYNSPLHF. Full variable domain (rest looked up from reference TRBV18 and TRBJ1-6): NAGVMQNPRHLVRRRGQEARLRCSPMKGHSHVYWYRQLPEEGLKFMVYLQKENIIDESGMPKERFSAEFPKEGPSILRIQQVVRGDSAAYFCASSGRSYNSPLHFGNGTRLTVT.

The chain is built from TRBV29-1 and TRBJ2-1; TRBD1 or TRBD2 may be the D gene (5 bases each). This CDR3 has 13 residues. V shed 0 bases and J shed 12 bases, with 15 bases lying between them. Germline V gene sequence: CDR1 SQVTM, CDR2 ANQGSEA. The DNA of the CDR3 is TGCAGCGTTGAAGATCTTATGGGGGTGGGGCAGTTCTTC. Amino acid sequence: CSVEDLMGVGQFF.

The genes are TRBV20-1 and TRBJ2-3; unclear D gene. In germline, CDR1 is DFQATT, CDR2 SNEGSKA (reference sequence). This CDR3 has 11 amino acids. With 0 bases removed from V and 3 bases from J, the gap between germline ends came to 1 base. The CDR3 here is CSARETDTQYF. CDR3 coding DNA: TGCAGTGCTAGAGAGACAGATACGCAGTATTTT.

The V call is TRBV5-1, the J call TRBJ2-1; either TRBD1 or TRBD2 may supply D (7 bases each). The CDR3 has 16 amino acids. Trimming took off 4 bases at V and 3 bases at J, with 17 bases between the two ends. Germline lookup yields CDR1 SGHRS and CDR2 YFSETQ. Written as DNA, the CDR3 is TGCGCCAGCAGCCCAGGGGGGGACAACCTCTACAATGAGCAGTTCTTC. It encodes CASSPGGDNLYNEQFF.

The chain uses TRBV15 and TRBJ2-1; D unclear. This CDR3 comprises 16 residues. With 1 base removed from V and 8 bases from J, the gap between germline ends came to 18 bases. Germline V gene data show CDR1 as LNHNV and CDR2 as YYDKDF (reference sequence). CDR3 sequence: CATSRAPLVSFYEQFF. CDR3 in DNA: TGTGCCACCAGCAGAGCCCCGCTAGTTTCTTTTTATGAGCAGTTCTTC.

In its sample, this clonotype was seen many times. The chain is built from TRBV4-1 and TRBJ2-1; 11 bases map to TRBD1. V dropped 4 bases and J dropped 7; count of bases not matched to a gene: 6. The V gene's germline CDR1 is MGHRA and CDR2 YSYEKL. The CDR3 is 15 amino acids. CDR3 coding DNA: TGCGCCAGCAGCCCGGGACAGGGGGTTCGGAATGAGCAGTTCTTC. This codes for CASSPGQGVRNEQFF.

This rearrangement joins TRBV20-1 to TRBJ2-7; no definite D call. Trimming cost V 0 bases and J 3 bases, with 12 bases left between them. This CDR3 is 14 amino acids long. Germline V CDR1 and CDR2: DFQATT, SNEGSKA (reference sequence). Here the CDR3 DNA reads TGCAGTGCTAGAGATTCGAGCGTAGTCTACGAGCAGTACTTC. It specifies CSARDSSVVYEQYF.

The V gene is TRBV7-2, the J gene TRBJ1-1, with unresolved D. The CDR3 spans 16 residues. V shed 2 bases and J shed 0 bases, with 13 bases lying between them. Germline CDR1 and CDR2: SGHTA and FQGNSA. This chain's CDR3 is CASSLYRLDMNTEAFF. DNA for the CDR3: TGTGCCAGCAGCTTATACCGACTAGACATGAACACTGAAGCTTTCTTT.

The chain employs TRBV28 and TRBJ1-1, with TRBD1 as a possible D gene (6 bases). This CDR3 has 15 residues. Germline CDR1 MDHEN, CDR2 SYDVKM. The V end lost 4 bases, the J end lost 3 bases, and 15 bases lay between the germline ends. This CDR3 is CASSSGAYGDTEAFF. CDR3 coding DNA: TGTGCCAGCAGTTCAGGGGCTTATGGGGACACTGAAGCTTTCTTT.

The chain joins TRBV7-2 to TRBJ2-1; no reliable D call. The CDR3 consists of 16 residues. Germline V gene sequence: CDR1 SGHTA, CDR2 FQGNSA. V lost 1 base, J lost 8 bases, and 18 bases lay in between. The CDR3 region has the DNA TGTGCCAGCAGCTTAGTGTTGGGCGGAGCTAACGATGAGCAGTTCTTC. It codes for CASSLVLGGANDEQFF.

The chain couples TRBV5-1 to TRBJ1-2; TRBD1 might be the D (6 bases). Per the germline V gene, CDR1 is SGHRS and CDR2 is YFSETQ. V was shortened by 1 base and J by 3 bases, with 13 bases between the two germline ends. This CDR3 spans 15 amino acids. CDR3 nucleotides: TGCGCCAGCAGCTTGAGCAGGGGTAAAGACTATGGCTACACCTTC. Its protein product is CASSLSRGKDYGYTF.

This clonotype was counted only a few times. The rearrangement joins TRBV11-1 to TRBJ2-1; no clear D. The CDR3 is made up of 15 amino acids. V was clipped by 2 bases and J by 6 bases, with 14 bases between them. From germline, CDR1 is SGHAT and CDR2 FQDESV (reference sequence). The DNA of the CDR3 is TGTGCCAGCAGCTTATACTTATCGGCTAGCAATGAGCAGTTCTTC. It codes for CASSLYLSASNEQFF. Full variable domain (outside the CDR3, taken from reference TRBV11-1 and TRBJ2-1): EAEVAQSPRYKITEKSQAVAFWCDPISGHATLYWYRQILGQGPELLVQFQDESVVDDSQLPKDRFSAERLKGVDSTLKIQPAELGDSAMYLCASSLYLSASNEQFFGPGTRLTVL.

This clonotype was observed at least ten times. The V call is TRBV10-3, the J call TRBJ2-7; 9 bases match TRBD1. The V segment lost 8 bases and the J segment 5 bases; nucleotides outside the gene matches: 7. The CDR3 covers 13 residues. CDR1 is ENHRY and CDR2 is SYGVKD in the germline V gene. Here the CDR3 reads CAILRDRDNEQYF. The CDR3 region has the DNA TGTGCCATCCTCCGGGACAGGGACAACGAGCAGTACTTC.

This clonotype was detected only a few times. The chain employs TRBV18 and TRBJ2-7, with 15 nucleotides matching TRBD2. Trimming cost V 3 bases and J 0 bases; bases outside gene matches: 9. This CDR3 comprises 19 residues. Germline values: CDR1 KGHSH, CDR2 LQKENI. The CDR3 is CASSPPGTSGGLSSYEQYF. For the CDR3, the DNA is TGTGCCAGCTCACCGCCGGGGACTAGCGGGGGGCTGAGCTCCTACGAGCAGTACTTC. Full variable domain (rest looked up from reference TRBV18 and TRBJ2-7): NAGVMQNPRHLVRRRGQEARLRCSPMKGHSHVYWYRQLPEEGLKFMVYLQKENIIDESGMPKERFSAEFPKEGPSILRIQQVVRGDSAAYFCASSPPGTSGGLSSYEQYFGPGTRLTVT.

V is TRBV12-3 or TRBV12-4 and J is TRBJ2-5; D may correspond to TRBD1 or TRBD2 (5 bases each). The CDR3 has 16 amino acids. V dropped 3 bases and J dropped 1 base, with 15 bases sitting between them. This CDR3 reads CASSFNTGRLQETQYF. The CDR3 DNA is TGTGCCAGCAGTTTTAATACGGGACGGCTCCAAGAGACCCAGTACTTC.

This clonotype was detected a few times. This chain uses TRBV7-9 with TRBJ2-3, with D maybe TRBD1 (5 bases). V lost 0 bases and J 2 bases, leaving 12 bases between the germline ends. The V gene's germline CDR1 is SEHNR and CDR2 FQNEAQ (reference sequence). CDR3 size: 16 residues. CDR3 nucleotides: TGTGCCAGCAGCTTAGCTCGTTCGGACACCACAGATACGCAGTATTTT. It yields the protein CASSLARSDTTDTQYF. The full variable domain, rest sourced from reference TRBV7-9 and TRBJ2-3, is DTGVSQNPRHKITKRGQNVTFRCDPISEHNRLYWYRQTLGQGPEFLTYFQNEAQLEKSRLLSDRFSAERPKGSFSTLEIQRTEQGDSAMYLCASSLARSDTTDTQYFGPGTRLTVL.